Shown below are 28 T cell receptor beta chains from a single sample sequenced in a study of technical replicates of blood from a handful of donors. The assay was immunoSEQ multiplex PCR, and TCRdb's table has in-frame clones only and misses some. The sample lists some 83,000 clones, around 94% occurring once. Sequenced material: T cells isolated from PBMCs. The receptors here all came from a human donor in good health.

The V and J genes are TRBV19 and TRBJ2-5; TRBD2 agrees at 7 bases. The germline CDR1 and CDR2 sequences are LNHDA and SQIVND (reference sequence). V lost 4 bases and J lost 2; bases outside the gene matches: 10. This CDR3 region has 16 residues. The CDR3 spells CASSNIRDYLQETQYF. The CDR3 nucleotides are TGTGCCAGTAGTAACATCCGGGACTACCTACAAGAGACCCAGTACTTC.

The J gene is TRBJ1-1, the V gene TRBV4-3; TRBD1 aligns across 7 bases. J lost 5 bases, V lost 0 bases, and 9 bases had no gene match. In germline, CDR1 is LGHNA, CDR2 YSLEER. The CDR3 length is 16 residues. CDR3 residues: CASSQDRNRGLTEAFF. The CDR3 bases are TGCGCCAGCAGCCAAGATCGGAACAGGGGTTTGACTGAAGCTTTCTTT.

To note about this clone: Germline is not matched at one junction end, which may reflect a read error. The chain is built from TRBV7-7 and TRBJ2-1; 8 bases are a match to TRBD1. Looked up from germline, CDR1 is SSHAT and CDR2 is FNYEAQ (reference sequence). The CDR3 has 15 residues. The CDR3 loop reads CASSKQGAGYNEQFF. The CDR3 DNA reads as TGTGCTAGCAGCAAGCAGGGGGCTGGTTACAATGAGCAGTTCTTC.

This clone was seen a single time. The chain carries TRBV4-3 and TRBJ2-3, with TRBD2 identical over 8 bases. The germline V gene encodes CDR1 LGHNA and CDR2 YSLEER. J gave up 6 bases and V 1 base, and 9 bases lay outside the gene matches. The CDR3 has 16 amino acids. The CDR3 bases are TGCGCCAGCAGCCAAGGTTCAGCGGGAGCGTCGGATACGCAGTATTTT. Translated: CASSQGSAGASDTQYF.

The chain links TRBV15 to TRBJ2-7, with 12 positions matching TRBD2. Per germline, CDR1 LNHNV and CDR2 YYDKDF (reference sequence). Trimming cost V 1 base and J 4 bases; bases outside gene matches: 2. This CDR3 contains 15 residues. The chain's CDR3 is CATSRGLAGEYEQYF. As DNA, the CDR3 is TGTGCCACCAGCAGAGGACTAGCGGGAGAGTACGAGCAGTACTTC.

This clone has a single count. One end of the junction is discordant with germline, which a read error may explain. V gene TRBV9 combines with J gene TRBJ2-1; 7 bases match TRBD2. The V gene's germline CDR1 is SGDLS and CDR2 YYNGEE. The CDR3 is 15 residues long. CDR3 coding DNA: TGTGCCAGCAGCGGCGCGGGAGTCTCCCACAATGAGCAGTTCTTC. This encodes CASSGAGVSHNEQFF.

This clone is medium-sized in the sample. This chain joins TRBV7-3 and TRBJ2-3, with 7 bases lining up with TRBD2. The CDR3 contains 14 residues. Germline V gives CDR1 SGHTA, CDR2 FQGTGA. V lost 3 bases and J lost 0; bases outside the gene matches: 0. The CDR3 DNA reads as TGTGCCAGCAGCTTTAGCGGGAGCACAGATACGCAGTATTTT. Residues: CASSFSGSTDTQYF.

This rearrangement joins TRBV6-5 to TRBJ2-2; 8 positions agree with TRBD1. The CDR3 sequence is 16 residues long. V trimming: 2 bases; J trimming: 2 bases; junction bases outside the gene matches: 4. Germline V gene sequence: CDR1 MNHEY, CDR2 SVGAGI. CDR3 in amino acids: CASSYDRGDNTGELFF. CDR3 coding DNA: TGTGCCAGCAGTTACGACAGGGGAGACAACACCGGGGAGCTGTTTTTT.

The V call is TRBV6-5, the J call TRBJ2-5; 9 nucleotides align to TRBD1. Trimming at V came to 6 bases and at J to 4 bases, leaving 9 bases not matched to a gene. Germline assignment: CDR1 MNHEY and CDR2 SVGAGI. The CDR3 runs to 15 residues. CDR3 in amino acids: CASRETGGLRETQYF. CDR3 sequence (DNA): TGTGCCAGCAGGGAGACAGGGGGACTGCGAGAGACCCAGTACTTC.

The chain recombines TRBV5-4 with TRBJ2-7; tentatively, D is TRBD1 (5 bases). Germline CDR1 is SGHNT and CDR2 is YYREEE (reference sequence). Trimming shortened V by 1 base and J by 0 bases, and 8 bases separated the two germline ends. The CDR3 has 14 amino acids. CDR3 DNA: TGTGCCAGCAGCTTGCAGGGTACCTCCTACGAGCAGTACTTC. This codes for CASSLQGTSYEQYF. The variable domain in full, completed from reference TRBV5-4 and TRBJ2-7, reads ETGVTQSPTHLIKTRGQQVTLRCSSQSGHNTVSWYQQALGQGPQFIFQYYREEENGRGNFPPRFSGLQFPNYSSELNVNALELDDSALYLCASSLQGTSYEQYFGPGTRLTVT.

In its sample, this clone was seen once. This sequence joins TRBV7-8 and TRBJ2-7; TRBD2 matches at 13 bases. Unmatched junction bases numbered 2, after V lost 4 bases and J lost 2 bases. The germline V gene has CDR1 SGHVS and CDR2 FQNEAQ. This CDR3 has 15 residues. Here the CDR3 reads CASSYGLAGAYEQYF. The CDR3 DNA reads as TGTGCCAGCAGCTACGGACTAGCGGGGGCCTACGAGCAGTACTTC. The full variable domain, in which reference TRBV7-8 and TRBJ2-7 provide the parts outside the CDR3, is GAGVSQSPRYKVAKRGQDVALRCDPISGHVSLFWYQQALGQGPEFLTYFQNEAQLDKSGLPSDRFFAERPEGSVSTLKIQRTQQEDSAVYLCASSYGLAGAYEQYFGPGTRLTVT.

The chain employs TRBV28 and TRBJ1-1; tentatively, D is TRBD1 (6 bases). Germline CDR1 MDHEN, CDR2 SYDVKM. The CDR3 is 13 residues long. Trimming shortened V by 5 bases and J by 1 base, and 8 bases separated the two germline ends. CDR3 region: CASSKTGNTEAFF. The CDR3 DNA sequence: TGTGCCAGCAGTAAGACAGGGAACACTGAAGCTTTCTTT.

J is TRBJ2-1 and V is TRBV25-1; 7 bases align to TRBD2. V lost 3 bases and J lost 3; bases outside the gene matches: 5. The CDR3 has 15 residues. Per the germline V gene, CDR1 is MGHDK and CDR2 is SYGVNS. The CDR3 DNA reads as TGTGCCAGCAGTGACAAGCGGGAAGACTACAATGAGCAGTTCTTC. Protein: CASSDKREDYNEQFF.

CDR3 residues: CASSLNSGIAYNEQFF. The CDR3 DNA sequence: TGCGCCAGCAGCTTGAACAGCGGGATTGCCTACAATGAGCAGTTCTTC. The rearrangement joins TRBV5-1 to TRBJ2-1; the match to TRBD2 covers 7 bases. Germline V gene data show CDR1 as SGHRS and CDR2 as YFSETQ. This CDR3 is 16 amino acids long. V dropped 1 base and J dropped 2; count of bases not matched to a gene: 6.

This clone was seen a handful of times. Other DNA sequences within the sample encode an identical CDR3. The CDR3 DNA is TGTGCCAGCAGCGTAGGGGGGGACACTGAAGCTTTCTTT. Protein: CASSVGGDTEAFF. The chain joins TRBV9 to TRBJ1-1; tentatively, D is TRBD1 (5 bases). Germline values: CDR1 SGDLS, CDR2 YYNGEE. Trimming removed 0 bases from V and 3 bases from J, with 6 bases in between. The CDR3 spans 13 residues.

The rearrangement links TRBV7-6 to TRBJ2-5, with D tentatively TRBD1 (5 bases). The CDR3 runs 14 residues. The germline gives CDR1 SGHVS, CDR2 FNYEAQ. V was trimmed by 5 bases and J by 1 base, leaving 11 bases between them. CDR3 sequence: CASSPAGIQETQYF. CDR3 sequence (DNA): TGTGCCAGCAGCCCAGCAGGGATCCAAGAGACCCAGTACTTC.

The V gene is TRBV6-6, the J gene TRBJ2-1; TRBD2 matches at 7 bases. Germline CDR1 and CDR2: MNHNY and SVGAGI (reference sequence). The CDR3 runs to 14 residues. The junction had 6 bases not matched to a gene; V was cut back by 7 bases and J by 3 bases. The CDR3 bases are TGTGCCAGCACACGGCTAGCGGACTACAATGAGCAGTTCTTC. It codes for CASTRLADYNEQFF.

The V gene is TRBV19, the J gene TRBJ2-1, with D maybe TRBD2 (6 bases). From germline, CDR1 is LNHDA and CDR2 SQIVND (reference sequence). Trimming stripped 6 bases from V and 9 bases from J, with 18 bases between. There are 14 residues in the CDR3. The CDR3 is CASRKRVDTGEQFF. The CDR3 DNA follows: TGTGCCAGTAGAAAGCGGGTAGACACGGGTGAGCAGTTCTTC.

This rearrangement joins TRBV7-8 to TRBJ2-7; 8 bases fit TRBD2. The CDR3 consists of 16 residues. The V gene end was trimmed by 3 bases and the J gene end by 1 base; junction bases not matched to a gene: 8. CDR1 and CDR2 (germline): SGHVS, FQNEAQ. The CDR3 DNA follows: TGTGCCAGCAGCTTTTCCGCCGGGACTAGATCCTACGAGCAGTACTTC. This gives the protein CASSFSAGTRSYEQYF. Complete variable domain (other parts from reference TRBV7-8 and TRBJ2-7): GAGVSQSPRYKVAKRGQDVALRCDPISGHVSLFWYQQALGQGPEFLTYFQNEAQLDKSGLPSDRFFAERPEGSVSTLKIQRTQQEDSAVYLCASSFSAGTRSYEQYFGPGTRLTVT.

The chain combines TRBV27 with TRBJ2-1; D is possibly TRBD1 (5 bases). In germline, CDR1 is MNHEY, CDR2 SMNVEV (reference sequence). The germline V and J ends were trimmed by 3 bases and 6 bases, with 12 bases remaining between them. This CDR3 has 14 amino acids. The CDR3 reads CASSFPGLVNEQFF. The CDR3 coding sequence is TGTGCCAGCAGTTTTCCAGGGTTGGTCAATGAGCAGTTCTTC.

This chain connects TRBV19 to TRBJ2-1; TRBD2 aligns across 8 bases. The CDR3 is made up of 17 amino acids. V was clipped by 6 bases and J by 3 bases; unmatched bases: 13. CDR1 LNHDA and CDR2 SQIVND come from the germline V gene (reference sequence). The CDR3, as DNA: TGTGCCAGTAGGAGGGGATGGGAAAGCGGGGGCTACAATGAGCAGTTCTTC. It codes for CASRRGWESGGYNEQFF.

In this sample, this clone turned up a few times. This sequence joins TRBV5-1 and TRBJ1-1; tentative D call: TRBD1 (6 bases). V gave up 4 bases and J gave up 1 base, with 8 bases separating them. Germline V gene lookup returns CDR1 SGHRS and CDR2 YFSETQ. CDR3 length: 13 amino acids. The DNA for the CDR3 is TGCGCCAGCAGCAAAGGGGGGAACACTGAAGCTTTCTTT. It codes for CASSKGGNTEAFF.

This CDR3 is CASSRNRDSRYTF. Written as DNA, the CDR3 is TGTGCCAGCAGTCGAAACCGGGACAGTCGCTACACCTTC. The rearrangement joins TRBV27 to TRBJ1-2; TRBD1 matches 7 bases. V shed 5 bases and J 9 bases; nucleotides not matched to a gene: 9. CDR1 and CDR2 from the germline V gene are MNHEY and SMNVEV (reference sequence). The CDR3 totals 13 residues.

In DNA form, the CDR3 reads TGTGCCAGCAGCTTATTTTACTTGGACAGGGGGAATCAGCCCCAGCATTTT. This codes for CASSLFYLDRGNQPQHF. The V call is TRBV11-3, the J call TRBJ1-5; 10 bases map to TRBD1. Germline-derived CDR1 and CDR2 are SGHNT and YENEEA. V shed 2 bases, J shed 4 bases, and the junction held 8 bases outside the gene matches. This CDR3 is built from 17 residues. Using reference TRBV11-3 and TRBJ1-5 for the parts outside the CDR3, the full variable domain is EAGVVQSPRYKIIEKKQPVAFWCNPISGHNTLYWYLQNLGQGPELLIRYENEEAVDDSQLPKDRFSAERLKGVDSTLKIQPAELGDSAVYLCASSLFYLDRGNQPQHFGDGTRLSIL.

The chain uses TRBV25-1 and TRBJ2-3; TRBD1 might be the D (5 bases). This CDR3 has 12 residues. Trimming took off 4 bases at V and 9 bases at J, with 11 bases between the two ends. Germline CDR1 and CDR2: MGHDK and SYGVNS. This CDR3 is CASSVGGHTQYF. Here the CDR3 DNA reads TGTGCCAGCAGTGTTGGCGGACACACGCAGTATTTT.

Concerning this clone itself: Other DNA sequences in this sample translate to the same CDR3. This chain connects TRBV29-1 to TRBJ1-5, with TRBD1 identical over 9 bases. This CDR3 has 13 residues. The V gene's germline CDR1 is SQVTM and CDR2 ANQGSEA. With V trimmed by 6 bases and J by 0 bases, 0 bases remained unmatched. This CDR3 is CSVGQGSNQPQHF. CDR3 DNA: TGCAGCGTGGGACAGGGTAGCAATCAGCCCCAGCATTTT.

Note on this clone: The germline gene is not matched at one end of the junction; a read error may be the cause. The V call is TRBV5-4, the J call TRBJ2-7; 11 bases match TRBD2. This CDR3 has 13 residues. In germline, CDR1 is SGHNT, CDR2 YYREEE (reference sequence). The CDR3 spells CASSRSETSGAIF. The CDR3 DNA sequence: TGTGCCAGCAGCCGTTCCGAGACTAGCGGGGCCATCTTC.

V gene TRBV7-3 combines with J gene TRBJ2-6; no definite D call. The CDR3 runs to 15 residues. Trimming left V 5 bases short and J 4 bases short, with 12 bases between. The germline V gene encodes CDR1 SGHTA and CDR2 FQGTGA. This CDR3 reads CASSSLSPGANVLTF. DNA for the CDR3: TGTGCCAGCAGCAGTCTATCCCCCGGGGCCAACGTCCTGACTTTC.